The clone carrying this T cell receptor beta chain has just a few counts. Antigen unknown. These data come from a study of cytomegalovirus exposure and HLA in healthy donors. This CDR3 comprises 12 residues. Germline V gene sequence: CDR1 SGDLS, CDR2 YYNGEE. With 3 bases removed from V and 11 bases from J, the gap between germline ends came to 12 bases. Every donor was a healthy person donating bone marrow. The PCR made use of 60 Vbeta and 13 Jbeta primers. Clones were sequenced by immunoSEQ multiplex PCR, and TCRdb holds only the in-frame ones, with some missing. The data contain under 200,000 clones, 84% of them singletons. Notes on the study in general: HLA allele associations emerged for roughly 17,000 TCR beta sequences in a later analysis, at 0.05 false discovery rate. With further analysis later on, most CMV-associated TCR beta chains appeared HLA-restricted. Productive rates of about 87% or about 30% were seen for most TCR beta V segments in an earlier analysis.

The sequenced sample was PBMCs. The J gene is TRBJ2-1, the V gene TRBV9, with D possibly matching TRBD2 (6 bases). This clonotype originated in a boy under 18 in good health and CMV-seronegative. CDR3 amino acids: CASSAQGGKQFF. In DNA form, the CDR3 reads TGTGCCAGCAGCGCCCAGGGAGGCAAGCAGTTCTTC.